The entry below gives a single T cell receptor (beta chain) sequence along with its context. The record originates from a study of shared clonotypes between healthy human individuals. Sequencing was performed with immunoSEQ multiplex PCR; in TCRdb, only in-frame clones are kept and a portion is missing. The table records hundreds of thousands of clones, 95% to 97% of them present only once. Trimming removed 6 bases from V and 3 bases from J, with 10 bases in between. The CDR3 is made up of 13 amino acids. Germline V gene sequence: CDR1 MDHEN, CDR2 SYDVKM. Specimen: naive CD4+ T cells sorted from blood. The subset denotes: CD45RA+ positively selected. The sequence was obtained from a woman aged 25-40 years in good health. The chain carries TRBV28 and TRBJ2-3; no definite D call. The CDR3 DNA follows: TGTGCCAGCAGAGTGGGCAGGACAGATACGCAGTATTTT. Residues: CASRVGRTDTQYF.